The present TCR beta chain was sequenced within a study of glioma-infiltrating T cells after dendritic cell vaccination. Turning to the study itself: Treatment, given 2003 to 2012, was autologous tumor lysate-pulsed dendritic cell vaccination.

Sample time point: after dendritic cell vaccination, including at tumor progression/relapse. Selection required adequate fresh-frozen tumor tissue plus more than two years' survival data. Some clones are missing from TCRdb's copy, which holds only in-frame ones; the method was immunoSEQ multiplex PCR. The sample has 99,000 or so clones, nearly 90% seen once. This clone showed up just once. Germline V gene sequence: CDR1 SNHLY, CDR2 FYNNEI. The CDR3 spans 16 residues. V was cut by 5 bases and J by 4 bases, with 18 bases left in between. The chain recombines TRBV2 with TRBJ1-5; a possible D gene is TRBD1 (6 bases). This specimen consisted of blood, obtained after dendritic cell vaccination. The TCR sequence derives from a human donor with glioblastoma. Here the CDR3 DNA reads TGTGCCAGCAGTCCTCAAGGGGGGGGGATAAATCAGCCCCAGCATTTT. Amino acid sequence: CASSPQGGGINQPQHF.